These T cell receptor beta chains were read from a single sample in a study of T cell responses to AZD1222 COVID-19 vaccine. Assay used: immunoSEQ multiplex PCR; TCRdb lists only in-frame clones, some missing. The table lists over 110,000 clones, 85% to 95% of them singletons. The sequences come from peripheral blood, collected 28 days after the second AZD1222 dose. The receptors were sampled from an adult who received the AZD1222 COVID-19 vaccine. The CDR3 runs from the conserved cysteine through the conserved F or W. A D gene is named only where the DNA matches it firmly. Size is stated for part of the rows, as once, few or many counts, or as a class when the clone is expanded.

NA	TRBJ2-2	TRBV7-9	NA	CATPGRTAWNGELFF	TGTGCCACACCTGGGCGAACCGCCTGGAACGGGGAGCTGTTTTTT
NA	TRBJ1-1	TRBV4-1	NA	CASSQPDGRANTEAFF	TGCGCCAGCAGCCAACCGGACGGCAGGGCGAACACTGAAGCTTTCTTT
NA	TRBJ1-1	TRBV19	once	CASRHGNTEAFF	TGTGCCTCCCGGCACGGGAACACTGAAGCTTTCTTT
TRBD1	TRBJ1-2	TRBV4-2	NA	CASSQERTGVNYGYTF	TGTGCCAGCAGCCAAGAACGGACAGGGGTTAACTATGGCTACACCTTC
NA	TRBJ1-1	TRBV6-5	NA	CASSYRGGETEAFF	TGTGCCAGCAGTTACAGGGGTGGGGAGACTGAAGCTTTCTTT
NA	TRBJ1-3	TRBV6-5	NA	CASSYSPSGNTIYF	TGTGCCAGCAGTTACTCACCCAGTGGAAACACCATATATTTT
NA	TRBJ1-1	TRBV29-1	NA	CSGEGLENTEAFF	TGCAGCGGCGAGGGGCTGGAGAACACTGAAGCTTTCTTT
NA	TRBJ1-1	TRBV2	NA	CASSEMTAGGEAFF	TGTGCCAGCAGTGAAATGACAGCCGGGGGCGAAGCTTTCTTT
TRBD1	TRBJ1-5	TRBV6-2/TRBV6-3	NA	CASSEDRGQGNQPQHF	TGTGCCAGCAGCGAGGACAGGGGGCAGGGAAATCAGCCCCAGCATTTT
TRBD1	TRBJ1-1	TRBV4-1	once	CATRQGLGNTEAFF	TGCGCCACACGACAGGGACTGGGGAACACTGAAGCTTTCTTT
TRBD1	TRBJ2-1	TRBV9	NA	CASSVAGQETDEQFF	TGTGCCAGCAGCGTAGCTGGACAGGAGACCGATGAGCAGTTCTTC
TRBD2	TRBJ2-1	TRBV15	NA	CATSRARGTSGSVQFF	TGTGCCACCAGCAGAGCGAGGGGAACTAGCGGGAGTGTGCAGTTCTTC
NA	TRBJ1-1	TRBV7-2	NA	CASSPRGGWAFF	TGTGCCAGCAGCCCGCGCGGCGGCTGGGCTTTCTTT
NA	TRBJ1-5	TRBV3-1/TRBV3-2	NA	CASSPGLRGRSGKPQHF	TGTGCCAGCAGCCCAGGATTGAGAGGGAGGTCCGGGAAGCCCCAGCATTTT
TRBD1	TRBJ1-2	TRBV19	NA	CASSLRDRGQGTYGYTF	TGTGCCAGTAGTCTCCGGGACAGGGGGCAAGGAACCTATGGCTACACCTTC
NA	TRBJ1-2	TRBV3-1/TRBV3-2	NA	CASSPQGYGGGYTF	TGTGCCAGCAGCCCACAGGGATACGGCGGTGGCTACACCTTC
TRBD1	TRBJ2-1	TRBV6-2/TRBV6-3	NA	CASSYKGAGDNEQFF	TGTGCCAGCAGTTACAAGGGGGCCGGCGACAATGAGCAGTTCTTC
NA	TRBJ1-1	TRBV18	NA	CASSRVGNTEAFF	TGTGCCAGCTCCAGAGTAGGGAACACTGAAGCTTTCTTT
NA	TRBJ1-3	TRBV19	NA	CASSVQGGGNTIYF	TGTGCCAGTAGTGTACAGGGCGGTGGAAACACCATATATTTT
NA	TRBJ1-1	TRBV3-1/TRBV3-2	NA	CASSQRGADEAFF	TGTGCCAGCAGCCAACGGGGGGCGGATGAAGCTTTCTTT
TRBD2	TRBJ2-7	TRBV28	NA	CASSLGGSYEQYF	TGTGCCAGCAGTTTGGGGGGGTCCTACGAGCAGTACTTC
TRBD2	TRBJ2-1	TRBV2	NA	CASSSGTSSYNEQFF	TGTGCCAGCAGTTCCGGGACTAGCTCCTACAATGAGCAGTTCTTC
TRBD2	TRBJ2-3	TRBV4-1	NA	CASSLRLAGTDTQYF	TGCGCCAGCAGCCTTAGACTAGCGGGCACAGATACGCAGTATTTT
NA	TRBJ1-1	TRBV18	NA	CASSLQGPPNTEAFF	TGTGCCAGCTCACTCCAGGGGCCCCCGAACACTGAAGCTTTCTTT
NA	TRBJ1-1	TRBV10-3	NA	CAISEGRNTEAFF	TGTGCCATCAGTGAAGGCAGGAACACTGAAGCTTTCTTT
NA	TRBJ1-6	TRBV7-8	NA	CASSDRGAGRTNSPLHF	TGTGCCAGCAGCGATCGGGGGGCAGGCCGCACTAATTCACCCCTCCACTTT
NA	TRBJ2-1	TRBV27	NA	CASSSPGNYNEQFF	TGTGCCAGCAGTTCCCCTGGCAATTACAATGAGCAGTTCTTC
TRBD1	TRBJ1-1	TRBV18	NA	CASSGGQQNTEAFF	TGTGCCAGCTCAGGGGGACAGCAGAACACTGAAGCTTTCTTT
TRBD1	TRBJ1-6	TRBV3-1/TRBV3-2	NA	CASSRTGDNSPLHF	TGTGCCAGCAGTAGGACAGGGGATAATTCACCCCTCCACTTT
TRBD2	TRBJ2-1	TRBV27	NA	CASSPPGLAHNNEQFF	TGTGCCAGCAGTCCCCCGGGACTAGCGCATAACAATGAGCAGTTCTTC
TRBD2	TRBJ2-1	TRBV24-1	NA	CATSDGGRVDEQFF	TGTGCCACCAGTGATGGCGGGAGGGTCGATGAGCAGTTCTTC
TRBD2	TRBJ2-3	TRBV7-9	NA	CASSLRLAVGDTQYF	TGTGCCAGCAGCTTAAGACTAGCGGTCGGAGATACGCAGTATTTT
TRBD1	TRBJ1-2	TRBV28	NA	CASSLKDRRHYGYTF	TGTGCCAGCAGTTTAAAGGACAGGAGACACTATGGCTACACCTTC
NA	TRBJ1-3	TRBV3-1/TRBV3-2	NA	CASSQEQFGRVLGNTIYF	TGTGCCAGCAGCCAAGAACAATTTGGAAGGGTTCTTGGAAACACCATATATTTT
TRBD1	TRBJ2-7	TRBV6-5	NA	CASKGTGDTYEQYF	TGTGCCAGCAAGGGGACAGGGGACACCTACGAGCAGTACTTC
TRBD1	TRBJ1-6	TRBV7-2	NA	CASSPGGTGRYNSPLHF	TGTGCCAGCAGCCCCGGGGGGACAGGGAGATATAATTCACCCCTCCACTTT
TRBD1	TRBJ1-4	TRBV4-1	NA	CASSFPGQLNEKLFF	TGCGCCAGCAGTTTCCCGGGACAGCTTAATGAAAAACTGTTTTTT
NA	TRBJ1-1	TRBV5-8	NA	CASSLWVSGNTEAFF	TGTGCCAGCAGCTTGTGGGTTTCGGGGAACACTGAAGCTTTCTTT
TRBD2	TRBJ2-3	TRBV4-1	NA	CASSQAPSGGPDTQYF	TGCGCCAGCAGCCAAGCCCCTAGCGGGGGACCAGATACGCAGTATTTT
NA	TRBJ1-1	TRBV6-6	NA	CASTTGGTNTEAFF	TGTGCCAGCACCACCGGGGGTACGAACACTGAAGCTTTCTTT
TRBD1	TRBJ2-2	TRBV29-1	medium-sized	CSARGQGDGGELFF	TGCAGCGCGAGGGGACAGGGGGACGGCGGGGAGCTGTTTTTT
TRBD1	TRBJ2-3	TRBV9	NA	CASSVGTGGRGTDTQYF	TGTGCCAGCAGCGTCGGGACAGGGGGCAGGGGCACAGATACGCAGTATTTT